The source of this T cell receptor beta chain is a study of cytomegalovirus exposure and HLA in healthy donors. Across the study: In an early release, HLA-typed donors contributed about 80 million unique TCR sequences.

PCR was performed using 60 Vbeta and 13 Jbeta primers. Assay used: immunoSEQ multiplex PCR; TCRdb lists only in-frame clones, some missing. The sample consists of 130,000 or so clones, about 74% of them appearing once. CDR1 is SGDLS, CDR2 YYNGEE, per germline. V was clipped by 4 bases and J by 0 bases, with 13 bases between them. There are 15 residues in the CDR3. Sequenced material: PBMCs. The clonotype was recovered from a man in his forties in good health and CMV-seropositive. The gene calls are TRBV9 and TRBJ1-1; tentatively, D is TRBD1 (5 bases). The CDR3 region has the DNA TGTGCCAGCAGCCCCAGGGCCATGGTGAACACTGAAGCTTTCTTT. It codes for CASSPRAMVNTEAFF.